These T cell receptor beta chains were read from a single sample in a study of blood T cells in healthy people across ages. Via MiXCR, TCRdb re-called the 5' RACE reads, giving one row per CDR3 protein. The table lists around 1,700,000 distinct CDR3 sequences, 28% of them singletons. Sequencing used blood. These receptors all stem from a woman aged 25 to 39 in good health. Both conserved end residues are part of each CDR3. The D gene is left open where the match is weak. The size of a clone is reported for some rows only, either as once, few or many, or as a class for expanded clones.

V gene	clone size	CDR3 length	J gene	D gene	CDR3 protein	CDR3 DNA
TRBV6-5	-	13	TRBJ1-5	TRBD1	CASGQGVAQPQHF	TGTGCCAGCGGACAGGGGGTCGCTCAGCCCCAGCATTTT
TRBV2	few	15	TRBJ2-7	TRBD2	CASSEGAGVVYEQYF	TGTGCCAGCAGTGAAGGAGCGGGAGTGGTCTACGAGCAGTACTTC
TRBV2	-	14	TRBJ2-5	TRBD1	CASRVLDRAETQYF	TGTGCCAGCAGGGTCCTGGACAGGGCAGAGACCCAGTACTTC
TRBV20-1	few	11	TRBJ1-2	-	CSARETYGYTF	TGCAGTGCTAGAGAAACATACGGCTACACCTTC
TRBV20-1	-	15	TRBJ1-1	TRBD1	CSAGDHRQGKAEAFF	TGCAGTGCTGGAGACCACCGACAGGGTAAAGCTGAAGCTTTCTTT
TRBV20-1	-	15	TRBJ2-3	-	CSAIRPSAYTDTQYF	TGCAGTGCTATACGGCCTAGCGCGTACACAGATACGCAGTATTTT
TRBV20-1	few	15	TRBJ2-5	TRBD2	CSTRDGRESSGEQYF	TGCAGTACTAGAGATGGGCGGGAGTCCTCGGGGGAGCAGTACTTC
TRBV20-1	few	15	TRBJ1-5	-	CSARDLGAPRQPQHF	TGCAGTGCTAGAGATCTAGGCGCACCCCGGCAGCCCCAGCATTTT
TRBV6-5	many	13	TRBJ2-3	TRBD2	CASSRGGWDTQYF	TGTGCCAGCAGCCGGGGGGGATGGGATACGCAGTATTTT
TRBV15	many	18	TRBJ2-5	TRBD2	CATSRGSLASGGQETQYF	TGTGCCACCAGCAGAGGAAGTTTGGCTAGCGGGGGGCAAGAGACCCAGTACTTC
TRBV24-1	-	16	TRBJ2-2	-	CATSDPSAPAPGELFF	TGTGCCACCAGTGACCCGAGTGCCCCAGCGCCCGGGGAGCTGTTTTTT
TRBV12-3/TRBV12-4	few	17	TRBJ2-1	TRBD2	CASSFSGVQRGYNEQFF	TGTGCCAGCAGTTTTAGCGGGGTCCAGCGGGGTTACAATGAGCAGTTCTTC
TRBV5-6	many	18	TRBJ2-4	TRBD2	CASSLFSGLGGAKNIQYF	TGTGCCAGCAGCTTGTTTTCGGGACTAGGGGGGGCCAAAAACATTCAGTACTTC
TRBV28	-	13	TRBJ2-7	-	CASSLLGQSEQYF	TGTGCCAGCAGTTTATTAGGGCAGTCTGAGCAGTACTTC
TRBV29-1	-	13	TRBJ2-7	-	CSVESRSSYEQYF	TGCAGCGTTGAAAGTAGAAGCTCCTACGAGCAGTACTTC
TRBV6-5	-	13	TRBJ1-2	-	CASRTELGVDYTF	TGTGCCAGCAGGACGGAGCTAGGGGTCGACTACACCTTC
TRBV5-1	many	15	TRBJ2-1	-	CASSLEHPAYNEQFF	TGCGCCAGCAGCTTGGAACACCCGGCCTACAATGAGCAGTTCTTC
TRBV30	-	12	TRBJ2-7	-	CASATGTYEQYF	TGTGCCTCAGCGACAGGAACCTACGAGCAGTACTTC
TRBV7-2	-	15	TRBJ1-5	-	CASSPRGISNQPQHF	TGTGCCAGCAGCCCCCGCGGGATTAGCAATCAGCCCCAGCATTTT
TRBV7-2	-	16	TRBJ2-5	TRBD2	CASSFLAGAIPETQYF	TGTGCCAGCAGCTTTTTAGCGGGAGCCATCCCAGAGACCCAGTACTTC
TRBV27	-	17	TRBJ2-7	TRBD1	CASSSRDSWVGGYEQYF	TGTGCCAGCAGTTCCCGGGACAGTTGGGTTGGTGGCTACGAGCAGTACTTC
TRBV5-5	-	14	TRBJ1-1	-	CASSSESVSTEAFF	TGTGCCAGCAGCTCAGAAAGTGTAAGCACTGAAGCTTTCTTT
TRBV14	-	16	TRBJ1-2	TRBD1	CASSLLGQALGDGYTF	TGTGCCAGCAGCCTTCTAGGACAGGCCCTAGGCGATGGCTACACCTTC
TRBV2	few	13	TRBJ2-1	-	CASSEGPRGEQFF	TGTGCCAGCAGTGAGGGACCGCGGGGTGAGCAGTTCTTC
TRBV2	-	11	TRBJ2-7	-	CASNLAYEQYF	TGTGCCAGCAATCTGGCCTACGAGCAGTACTTC